The T cell receptor beta chain under discussion was sequenced for a study of shared clonotypes between healthy human individuals. Regarding this clone: Its antigen is unidentified.

Only CD45RO-negative cells positively selected for CCR7 counted as naive CD8 cells, so terminally differentiated effector memory CD45RA+ cells were excluded. All of the donors resided in Nashville, Tennessee, and each was a Caucasian adult. Notes on the study in general: Sorted-subset sequencing was shown by rarefaction to be incomplete despite large depth.

Several immunoSEQ plates held equal portions of the genomic DNA taken from each subset. Per the study methods: Quality scores were absent from the junction-only immunoSEQ sequences, so filtering differed. The assay was immunoSEQ multiplex PCR, and TCRdb's table has in-frame clones only and misses some. V and J calls plus clone size are reproduced from that table; the DNA served to infer D and trimming. The profile shows approximately 2,000,000 clones, 90% to 95% of them singletons. CDR1 and CDR2 (germline): MNHEY, SMNVEV (reference sequence). This CDR3 has 14 amino acids. Trimming took 7 bases from V and 2 from J; bases not matched to a gene: 8.

The TCR sequence derives from a man in his late teens or twenties in good health. Some clones in this sample may be carry-over from other donors' samples. J is TRBJ2-7 and V is TRBV27; TRBD1 agrees at 7 bases. Sample: naive CD8+ T cells from PBMCs. The CDR3 spells CASTDRDSPYEQYF. The CDR3 region has the DNA TGTGCCAGCACCGACCGGGACAGCCCCTACGAGCAGTACTTC.